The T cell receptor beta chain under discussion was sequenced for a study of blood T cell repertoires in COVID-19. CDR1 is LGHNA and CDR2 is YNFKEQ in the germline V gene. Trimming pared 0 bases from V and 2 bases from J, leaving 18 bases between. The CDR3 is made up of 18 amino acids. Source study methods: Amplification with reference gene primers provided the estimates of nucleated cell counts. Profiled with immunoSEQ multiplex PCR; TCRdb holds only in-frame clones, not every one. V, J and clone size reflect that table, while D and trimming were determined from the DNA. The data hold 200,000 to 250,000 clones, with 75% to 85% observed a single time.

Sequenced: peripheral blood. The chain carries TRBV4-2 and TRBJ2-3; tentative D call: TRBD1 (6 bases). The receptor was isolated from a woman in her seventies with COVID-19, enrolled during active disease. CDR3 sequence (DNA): TGTGCCAGCAGCCAAGACAGGGCAGGGGCCTTTAACACAGATACGCAGTATTTT. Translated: CASSQDRAGAFNTDTQYF.